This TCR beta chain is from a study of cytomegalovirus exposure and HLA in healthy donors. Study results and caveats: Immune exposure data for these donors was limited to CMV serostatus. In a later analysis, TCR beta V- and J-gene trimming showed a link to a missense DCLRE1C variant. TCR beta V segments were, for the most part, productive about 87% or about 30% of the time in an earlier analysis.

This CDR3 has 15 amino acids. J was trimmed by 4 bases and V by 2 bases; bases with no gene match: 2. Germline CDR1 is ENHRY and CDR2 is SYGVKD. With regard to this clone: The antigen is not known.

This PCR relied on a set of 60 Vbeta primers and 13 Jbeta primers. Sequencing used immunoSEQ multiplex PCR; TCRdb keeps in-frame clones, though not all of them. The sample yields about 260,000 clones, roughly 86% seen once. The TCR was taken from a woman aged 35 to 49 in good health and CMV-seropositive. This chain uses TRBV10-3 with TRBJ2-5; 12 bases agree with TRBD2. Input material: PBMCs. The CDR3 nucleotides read TGTGCCATCAGTGAGGGACTAGCGGGACCAGAGACCCAGTACTTC. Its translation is CAISEGLAGPETQYF.